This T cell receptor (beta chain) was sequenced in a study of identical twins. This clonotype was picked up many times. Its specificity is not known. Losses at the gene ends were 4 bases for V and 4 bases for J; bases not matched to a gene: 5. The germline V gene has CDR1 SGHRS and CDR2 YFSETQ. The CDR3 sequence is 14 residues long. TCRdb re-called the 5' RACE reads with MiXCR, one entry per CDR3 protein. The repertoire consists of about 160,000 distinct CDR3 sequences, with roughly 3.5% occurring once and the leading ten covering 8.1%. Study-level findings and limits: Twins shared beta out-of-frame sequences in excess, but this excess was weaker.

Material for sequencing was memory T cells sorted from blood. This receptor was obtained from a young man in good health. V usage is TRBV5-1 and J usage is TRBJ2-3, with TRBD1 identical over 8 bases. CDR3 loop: CASSNEQGADTQYF. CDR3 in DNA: TGCGCCAGCAGCAACGAACAGGGGGCAGATACGCAGTATTTT.